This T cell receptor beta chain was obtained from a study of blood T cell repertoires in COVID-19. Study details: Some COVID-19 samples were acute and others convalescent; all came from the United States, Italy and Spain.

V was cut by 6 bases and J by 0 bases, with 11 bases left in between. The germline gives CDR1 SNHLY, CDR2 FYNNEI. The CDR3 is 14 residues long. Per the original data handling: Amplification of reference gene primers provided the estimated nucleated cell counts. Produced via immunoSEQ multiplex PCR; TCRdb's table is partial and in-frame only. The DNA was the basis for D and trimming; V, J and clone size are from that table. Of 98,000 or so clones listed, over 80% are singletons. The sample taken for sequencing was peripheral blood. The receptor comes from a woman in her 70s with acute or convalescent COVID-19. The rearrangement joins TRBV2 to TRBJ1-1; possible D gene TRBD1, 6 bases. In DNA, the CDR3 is TGTGCCAGCAGCAGGGGTCTAATGAACACTGAAGCTTTCTTT. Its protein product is CASSRGLMNTEAFF.